This is a list of T cell receptor beta chains from one sample in a study of a mutant IDH1 vaccine in newly diagnosed glioma. No antigens are known for them. The assay was immunoSEQ multiplex PCR, and TCRdb's table has in-frame clones only and misses some. The sample lists tens of thousands of clones; 65% to 85% were seen once. Sequenced here: PBMCs, sampled from a glioma patient whose treatment included an IDH1 peptide vaccine. These receptors came from a woman in her 30s with glioma. Some clones in this sample may be carry-over from other donors' samples. The CDR3 runs from the conserved cysteine through the conserved F or W. D genes are given only for firm matches. Expanded clones get a size class; other rows say once, few or many, or leave the size out.

d_gene: TRBD2
v_gene: TRBV29-1
j_gene: TRBJ2-7
abundance: NA
CDR3aa: CSVEDDWGGYEQYF
CDR3nt: TGCAGCGTTGAAGATGATTGGGGGGGCTACGAGCAGTACTTC

d_gene: NA
v_gene: TRBV27
j_gene: TRBJ2-1
abundance: once
CDR3aa: CASSLGAAYNEQFF
CDR3nt: TGTGCCAGCAGTTTAGGAGCCGCCTACAATGAGCAGTTCTTC

d_gene: NA
v_gene: TRBV7-9
j_gene: TRBJ1-1
abundance: NA
CDR3aa: CASSLGGIPTEAFF
CDR3nt: TGTGCCAGCAGCTTAGGAGGGATCCCCACTGAAGCTTTCTTT

d_gene: NA
v_gene: TRBV7-2
j_gene: TRBJ2-7
abundance: NA
CDR3aa: CASSLDPEPQSYEQYF
CDR3nt: TGTGCCAGCAGCTTAGACCCTGAGCCCCAGAGCTACGAGCAGTACTTC

d_gene: TRBD2
v_gene: TRBV18
j_gene: TRBJ2-7
abundance: NA
CDR3aa: CASSPGLRGDEQYF
CDR3nt: TGTGCCAGCTCCCCGGGGCTACGGGGGGACGAGCAGTACTTC

d_gene: NA
v_gene: TRBV21-1
j_gene: TRBJ2-1
abundance: NA
CDR3aa: CATKELDPVDEQFF
CDR3nt: TGTGCCACCAAGGAACTAGACCCTGTCGATGAGCAGTTCTTC

d_gene: NA
v_gene: TRBV14
j_gene: TRBJ2-3
abundance: NA
CDR3aa: CASSQVPDRSRTDTQYF
CDR3nt: TGTGCCAGCAGCCAAGTCCCCGACAGGTCCCGCACAGATACGCAGTATTTT

d_gene: TRBD2
v_gene: TRBV9
j_gene: TRBJ2-7
abundance: once
CDR3aa: CASSPSGSGEQYF
CDR3nt: TGTGCCAGCAGCCCCAGCGGGAGCGGCGAGCAGTACTTC

d_gene: TRBD2
v_gene: TRBV7-9
j_gene: TRBJ2-7
abundance: NA
CDR3aa: CASSFGSGYEQYF
CDR3nt: TGTGCCAGCAGCTTCGGTAGCGGGTACGAGCAGTACTTC

d_gene: NA
v_gene: TRBV30
j_gene: TRBJ1-2
abundance: NA
CDR3aa: CAWRRGWIYGYTF
CDR3nt: TGTGCCTGGAGGCGGGGATGGATTTATGGCTACACCTTC

d_gene: TRBD2
v_gene: TRBV7-2
j_gene: TRBJ2-3
abundance: once
CDR3aa: CASSWTSGGYGRTDTQYF
CDR3nt: TGTGCCAGCAGCTGGACTAGCGGGGGATATGGGCGCACAGATACGCAGTATTTT

d_gene: NA
v_gene: TRBV4-1
j_gene: TRBJ2-7
abundance: NA
CDR3aa: CASSPSGGSYEQYF
CDR3nt: TGCGCCAGCAGCCCGAGCGGCGGATCCTACGAGCAGTACTTC

d_gene: NA
v_gene: TRBV9
j_gene: TRBJ1-4
abundance: NA
CDR3aa: CASSQLEGRDNEKLFF
CDR3nt: TGTGCCAGCAGCCAACTGGAGGGGCGGGATAATGAAAAACTGTTTTTT

d_gene: NA
v_gene: TRBV5-4
j_gene: TRBJ1-1
abundance: NA
CDR3aa: CASSPTRNTEAFF
CDR3nt: TGTGCCAGCAGCCCGACAAGGAACACTGAAGCTTTCTTT

d_gene: NA
v_gene: TRBV2
j_gene: TRBJ2-1
abundance: NA
CDR3aa: CASSLLPTGTDSYNEQFF
CDR3nt: TGTGCCAGCAGCCTACTACCAACCGGGACTGACTCCTACAATGAGCAGTTCTTC

d_gene: NA
v_gene: TRBV6-5
j_gene: TRBJ2-1
abundance: NA
CDR3aa: CASSTGSFSYNEQFF
CDR3nt: TGTGCCAGCAGTACCGGGAGCTTCTCCTACAATGAGCAGTTCTTC

d_gene: TRBD2
v_gene: TRBV29-1
j_gene: TRBJ2-7
abundance: NA
CDR3aa: CSVALLADSYEQYF
CDR3nt: TGCAGCGTGGCCCTACTAGCGGACTCCTACGAGCAGTACTTC